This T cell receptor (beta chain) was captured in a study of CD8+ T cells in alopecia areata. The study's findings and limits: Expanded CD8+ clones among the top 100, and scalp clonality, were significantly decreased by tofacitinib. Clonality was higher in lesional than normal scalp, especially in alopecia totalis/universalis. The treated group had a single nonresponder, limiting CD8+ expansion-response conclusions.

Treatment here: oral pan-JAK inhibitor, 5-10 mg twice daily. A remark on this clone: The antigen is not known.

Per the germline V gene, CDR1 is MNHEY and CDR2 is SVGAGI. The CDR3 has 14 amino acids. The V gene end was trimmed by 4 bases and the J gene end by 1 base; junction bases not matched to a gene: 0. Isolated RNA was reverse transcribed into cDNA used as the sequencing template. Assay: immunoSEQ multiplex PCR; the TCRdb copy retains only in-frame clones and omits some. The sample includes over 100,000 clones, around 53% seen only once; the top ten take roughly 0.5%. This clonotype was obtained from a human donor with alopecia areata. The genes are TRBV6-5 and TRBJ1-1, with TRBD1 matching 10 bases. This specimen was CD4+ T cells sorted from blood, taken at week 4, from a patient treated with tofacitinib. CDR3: CASSWDRGNTEAFF. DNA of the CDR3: TGTGCCAGCAGTTGGGACAGGGGGAACACTGAAGCTTTCTTT.